The present TCR beta chain was sequenced within a study of blood T cell repertoires in COVID-19. Study-level background: T cells, B-cell-depleted T cells, or PBMCs provided the cDNA or gDNA that served as material.

The CDR3 is made up of 15 amino acids. V was clipped by 3 bases and J by 4 bases; unmatched bases: 7. Germline lookup yields CDR1 SGHTA and CDR2 FQGNSA. Sequenced by immunoSEQ multiplex PCR; TCRdb stores in-frame clones only, minus some. The sample lists roughly 150,000 clones, under 85% seen once, with over 10% in the top ten. This sequence joins TRBV7-2 and TRBJ2-3; TRBD2 matches at 7 bases. The specimen was peripheral blood. The source is a man between 65 and 85 years old who had recovered from COVID-19. The CDR3, as DNA: TGTGCCAGCAGCTTGGGACTACCGGTGCCAGATACGCAGTATTTT. This translates into CASSLGLPVPDTQYF.